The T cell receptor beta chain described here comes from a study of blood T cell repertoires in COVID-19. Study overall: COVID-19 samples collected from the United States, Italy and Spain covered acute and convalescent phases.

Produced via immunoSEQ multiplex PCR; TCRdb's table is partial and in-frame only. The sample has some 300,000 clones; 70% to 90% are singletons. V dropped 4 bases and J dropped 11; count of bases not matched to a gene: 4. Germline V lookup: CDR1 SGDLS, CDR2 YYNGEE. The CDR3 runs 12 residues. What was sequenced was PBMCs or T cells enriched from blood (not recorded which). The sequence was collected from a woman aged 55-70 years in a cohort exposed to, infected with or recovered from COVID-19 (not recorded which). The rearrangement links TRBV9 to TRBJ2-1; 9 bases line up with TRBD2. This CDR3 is CASSPPSGKQFF. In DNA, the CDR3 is TGTGCCAGCAGCCCCCCTAGCGGGAAGCAGTTCTTC.